These T cell receptor beta chains were read from a single sample in a study of spatial heterogeneity in lung cancer. One entry per CDR3 protein, called by TCRdb with MiXCR from the 5' RACE reads. Of around 92,000 distinct CDR3 sequences in the sample, roughly 12% were seen once. The sequences come from PBMCs, collected at surgery. These receptors originate from a male donor with early-stage non-small cell lung cancer. Both conserved end residues are part of each CDR3.

V: TRBV20-1; J: TRBJ2-6; CDR3: CSARAQGGSGANVLTF
V: TRBV6-2/TRBV6-3; J: TRBJ1-2; CDR3: CASSDRGGSLYGYTF
V: TRBV7-9; J: TRBJ1-2; CDR3: CASSLHGSNYGYTF
V: TRBV10-3; J: TRBJ2-1; CDR3: CAISDPAGGHNEQFF
V: TRBV19; J: TRBJ2-7; CDR3: CASSIDHSSTYEQYF
V: TRBV18; J: TRBJ2-1; CDR3: CASSPFGTSGRSSYNEQFF
V: TRBV2; J: TRBJ1-2; CDR3: CASSVAAGRSYTF
V: TRBV11-3; J: TRBJ2-5; CDR3: CASSLTRETQYF
V: TRBV29-1; J: TRBJ2-5; CDR3: CSVERGQETQYF
V: TRBV5-1; J: TRBJ2-5; CDR3: CASSLWDQETQYF
V: TRBV5-1; J: TRBJ2-5; CDR3: CASSVQIGTETQYF
V: TRBV7-2; J: TRBJ2-2; CDR3: CASSLTTGTTNTGELFF
V: TRBV5-5; J: TRBJ2-2; CDR3: CASSSGGLNTGELFF
V: TRBV7-2; J: TRBJ2-3; CDR3: CASNSRTSGSTDTQYF
V: TRBV4-1; J: TRBJ1-2; CDR3: CASSQAIQGIYGYTF
V: TRBV5-1; J: TRBJ2-7; CDR3: CASSLAGEGSYEQYF
V: TRBV11-2; J: TRBJ2-1; CDR3: CASSNRLVLEQFF
V: TRBV5-1; J: TRBJ2-5; CDR3: CASSYGTPQETQYF
V: TRBV20-1; J: TRBJ1-2; CDR3: CSAPGTEDFYGYTF
V: TRBV12-3/TRBV12-4; J: TRBJ1-6; CDR3: CASSFGNSPLHF
V: TRBV7-2; J: TRBJ2-5; CDR3: CASSLQLANQETQYF
V: TRBV29-1; J: TRBJ1-2; CDR3: CSVGANYGYTF
V: TRBV2; J: TRBJ2-3; CDR3: CASSRGSRTDTQYF
V: TRBV20-1; J: TRBJ2-3; CDR3: CSARGTGPVRTDTQYF
V: TRBV2; J: TRBJ2-5; CDR3: CASTRAGKTQYF
V: TRBV4-3; J: TRBJ1-6; CDR3: CASSQEIRGSSYNSPLHF
V: TRBV12-3/TRBV12-4; J: TRBJ2-3; CDR3: CASSLGRDSTQGSTDTQYF
V: TRBV28; J: TRBJ2-3; CDR3: CASRTPAGTPVDTQYF
V: TRBV28; J: TRBJ2-7; CDR3: CASSFTSESFSREF
V: TRBV5-1; J: TRBJ1-5; CDR3: CASSITGTQPQHF
V: TRBV11-2; J: TRBJ2-1; CDR3: CASSLDPRGNEQFF
V: TRBV5-1; J: TRBJ1-4; CDR3: CASSLEGTGREKLFF
V: TRBV6-2/TRBV6-3; J: TRBJ2-1; CDR3: CASLGGLAGDEQFF
V: TRBV28; J: TRBJ2-1; CDR3: CASSSPGGSYNEQFF
V: TRBV11-2; J: TRBJ1-4; CDR3: CASSLGVGEINEKLFF
V: TRBV5-1; J: TRBJ1-1; CDR3: CASSLGDSGVGTEAFF
V: TRBV6-2/TRBV6-3; J: TRBJ2-3; CDR3: CASSLRRGQGTDTQYF
V: TRBV12-3/TRBV12-4; J: TRBJ2-5; CDR3: CASSLAGKAFGTQYF
V: TRBV7-2; J: TRBJ2-5; CDR3: CASSPQPSVQETQYF
V: TRBV27; J: TRBJ2-1; CDR3: CASSLGPSSYNEQFF
V: TRBV12-3/TRBV12-4; J: TRBJ2-1; CDR3: CASSPGLRYNEQFF
V: TRBV27; J: TRBJ2-7; CDR3: CASSFQRGGPNEQYF
V: TRBV20-1; J: TRBJ2-4; CDR3: CSALHSGGPDIQYF
V: TRBV12-3/TRBV12-4; J: TRBJ1-2; CDR3: CASSSAGRNYGYTF
V: TRBV4-1; J: TRBJ2-5; CDR3: CASSLAGGPQETQYF
V: TRBV4-2; J: TRBJ2-2; CDR3: CASSQDAGHTGELFF
V: TRBV28; J: TRBJ1-5; CDR3: CASSFTKPRQPQHF
V: TRBV7-8; J: TRBJ2-2; CDR3: CASSLVGAAGELFF
V: TRBV6-2/TRBV6-3; J: TRBJ2-3; CDR3: CASSYSGTPNTDTQYF
V: TRBV7-8; J: TRBJ2-2; CDR3: CASTANVGGASGELFF
V: TRBV6-4; J: TRBJ2-2; CDR3: CASSATSTGELFF
V: TRBV5-1; J: TRBJ2-1; CDR3: CASSYVAGGPPEQFF
V: TRBV6-5; J: TRBJ1-1; CDR3: CASSSRAGRATEAFF
V: TRBV6-1; J: TRBJ2-7; CDR3: CASSEFRHPGYF
V: TRBV6-5; J: TRBJ2-3; CDR3: CASWTPRWGEQYF